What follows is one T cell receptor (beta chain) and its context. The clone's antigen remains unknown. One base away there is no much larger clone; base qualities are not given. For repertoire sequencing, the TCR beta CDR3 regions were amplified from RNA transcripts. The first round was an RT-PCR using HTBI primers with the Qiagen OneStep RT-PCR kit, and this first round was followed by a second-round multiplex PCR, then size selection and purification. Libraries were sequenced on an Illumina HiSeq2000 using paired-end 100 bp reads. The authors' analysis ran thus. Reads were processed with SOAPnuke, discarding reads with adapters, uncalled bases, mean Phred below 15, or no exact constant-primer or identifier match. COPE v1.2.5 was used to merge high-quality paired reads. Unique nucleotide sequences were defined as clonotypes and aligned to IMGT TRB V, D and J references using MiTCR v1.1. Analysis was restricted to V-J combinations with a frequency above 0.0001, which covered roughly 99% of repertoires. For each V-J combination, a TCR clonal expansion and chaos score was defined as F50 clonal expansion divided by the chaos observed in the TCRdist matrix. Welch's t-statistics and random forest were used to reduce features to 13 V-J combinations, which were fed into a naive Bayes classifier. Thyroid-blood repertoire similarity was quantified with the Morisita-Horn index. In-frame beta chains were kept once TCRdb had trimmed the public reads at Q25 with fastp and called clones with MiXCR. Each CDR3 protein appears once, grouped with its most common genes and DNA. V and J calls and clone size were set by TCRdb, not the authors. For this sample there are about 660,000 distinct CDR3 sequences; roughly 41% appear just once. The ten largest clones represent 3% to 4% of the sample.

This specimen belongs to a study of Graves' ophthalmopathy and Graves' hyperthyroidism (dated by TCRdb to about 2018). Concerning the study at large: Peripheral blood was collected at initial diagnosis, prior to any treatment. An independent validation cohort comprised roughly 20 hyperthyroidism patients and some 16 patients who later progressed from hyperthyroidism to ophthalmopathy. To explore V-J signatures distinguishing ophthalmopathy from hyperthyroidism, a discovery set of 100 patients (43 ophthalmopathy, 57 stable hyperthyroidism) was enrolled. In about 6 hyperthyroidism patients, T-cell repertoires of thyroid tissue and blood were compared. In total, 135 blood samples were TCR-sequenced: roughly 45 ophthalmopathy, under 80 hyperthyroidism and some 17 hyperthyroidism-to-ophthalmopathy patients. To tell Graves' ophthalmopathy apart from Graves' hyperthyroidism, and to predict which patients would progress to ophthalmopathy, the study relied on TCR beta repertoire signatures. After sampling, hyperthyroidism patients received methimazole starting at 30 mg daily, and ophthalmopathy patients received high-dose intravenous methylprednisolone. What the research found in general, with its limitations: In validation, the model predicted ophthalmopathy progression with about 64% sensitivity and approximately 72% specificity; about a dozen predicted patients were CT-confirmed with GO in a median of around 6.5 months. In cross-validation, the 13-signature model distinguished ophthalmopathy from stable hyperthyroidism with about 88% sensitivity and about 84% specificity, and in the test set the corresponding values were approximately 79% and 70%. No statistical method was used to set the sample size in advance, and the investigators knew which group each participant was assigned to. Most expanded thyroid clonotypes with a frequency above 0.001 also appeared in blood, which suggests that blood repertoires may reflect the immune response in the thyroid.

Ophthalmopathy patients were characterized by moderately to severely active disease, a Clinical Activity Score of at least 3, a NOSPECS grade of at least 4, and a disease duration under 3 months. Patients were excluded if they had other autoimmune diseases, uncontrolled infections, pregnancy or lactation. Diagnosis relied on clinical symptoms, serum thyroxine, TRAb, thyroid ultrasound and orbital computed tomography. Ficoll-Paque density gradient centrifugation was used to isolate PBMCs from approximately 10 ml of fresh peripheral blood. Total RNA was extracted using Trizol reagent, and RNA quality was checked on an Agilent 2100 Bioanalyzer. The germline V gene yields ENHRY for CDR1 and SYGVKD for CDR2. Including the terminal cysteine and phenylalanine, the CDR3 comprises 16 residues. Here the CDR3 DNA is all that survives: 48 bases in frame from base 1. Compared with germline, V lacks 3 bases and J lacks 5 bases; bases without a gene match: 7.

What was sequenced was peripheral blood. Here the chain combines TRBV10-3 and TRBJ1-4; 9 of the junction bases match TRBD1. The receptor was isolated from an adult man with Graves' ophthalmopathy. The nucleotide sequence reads TGTGCCATCAGTGAAGGGGACAGGGCGGGCAATGAAAAACTGTTTTTT. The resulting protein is CAISEGDRAGNEKLFF.